The T cell receptor beta chain under discussion was sequenced for a study of tumor-infiltrating lymphocytes in primary liver carcinoma. Study-level results: Pairs of tumor regions overlapped more than tumor-adjacent and tumor-blood pairs did.

Co-extraction of RNA and DNA was performed on roughly 17-32 mg of unsorted bulk tissue. Making TCR beta cDNA involved 400 to 600 ng total RNA and a constant-region primer. For TCR beta, libraries were produced by three nested multiplex PCR rounds using slightly modified ARM-PCR. Each CDR3 protein is one row after TCRdb ran MiXCR on the multiplex PCR reads. This sample yields tens of thousands of distinct CDR3 sequences, of which 71% are seen a single time; roughly two fifths belongs to the top ten. Of note for this clonotype: Its matching antigen is unknown. Relative to the germline gene, one junction end is altered; a read error may explain this.

Sequenced input: liver tumor tissue from sampling region 4. Noted subset: tumor region T4, right-lateral pole. The source is a man in his forties with primary liver carcinoma and hepatitis B virus infection.

This CDR3 reads CASSLSGVNTGKPFF. The CDR3 DNA reads as TGTGCCAGCAGCCTTAGCGGGGTGAACACCGGGAAGCCGTTTTTC. The gene calls are TRBV11-1 and TRBJ2-2, with 8 positions matching TRBD2. Germline V gives CDR1 SGHAT, CDR2 FQDESV (reference sequence). This CDR3 contains 15 residues.